These 3 T cell receptor beta chains came from one sample sequenced in a study of long-term antiretroviral therapy in people with HIV. The authors ran the immunoSEQ assay, v3.0, at survey level. Sequencing used immunoSEQ multiplex PCR; TCRdb keeps in-frame clones, though not all of them. The repertoire consists of tens of thousands of clones, with roughly 85% occurring once and the leading ten covering approximately 12%. The material was unsorted PBMCs, obtained 2.3 to 2.5 years after starting antiretroviral therapy. These receptor sequences come from a man between 35 and 55 years old with HIV.

This clone appeared once. V is TRBV19 and J is TRBJ1-2, with D maybe TRBD1 (6 bases). CDR1 is LNHDA and CDR2 is SQIVND in the germline V gene (reference sequence). V was pared by 8 bases and J by 1 base, with 11 bases between. CDR3 length: 13 amino acids. The CDR3 region has the DNA TGTGCCAGTCAGACAGGCCTTAACTATGGCTACACCTTC. Its translation is CASQTGLNYGYTF.

The chain is built from TRBV6-1 and TRBJ2-7; TRBD1 might be the D (6 bases). V lost 6 bases, J lost 7 bases, and 22 bases lay in between. The CDR3 consists of 15 residues. Germline values: CDR1 MNHNS, CDR2 SASEGT. CDR3: CASRDPGTPSGEQYF. CDR3 bases: TGTGCCAGCAGGGATCCCGGGACACCCTCAGGTGAGCAGTACTTC.

In this sample, this clone turned up a few times. The genes are TRBV7-9 and TRBJ1-1; weak D call: TRBD1 (6 bases). V was pared by 5 bases and J by 1 base, with 23 bases between. Germline V gene lookup returns CDR1 SEHNR and CDR2 FQNEAQ (reference sequence). This CDR3 has 18 residues. The CDR3 DNA sequence: TGTGCCAGCAGCCCGACTCCAAATGACGGACAGAAGAACACTGAAGCTTTCTTT. Its translation: CASSPTPNDGQKNTEAFF.